The source of this T cell receptor beta chain is a study of OX40 agonist ivuxolimab in advanced cancers. Regarding the study in general: Ivuxolimab was an agonistic, fully human IgG2 monoclonal antibody directed against OX40 (CD134), a costimulatory receptor. Intravenous ivuxolimab was administered to patients every 2 weeks at six dose levels: 0.01, 0.1, 0.3, 1.5, 3 and 10 mg/kg. Among the roughly 50 dose-escalation patients, 19 had hepatocellular carcinoma, some 15 melanoma, 9 renal cell carcinoma and 9 head and neck cancer. A male proportion of approximately 83% and a mean age of 60 years, ranging from roughly 20 to 80, were recorded for the dose-escalation cohort. Patients were allowed to have had prior anti-PD-1, anti-PD-L1 or anti-CTLA-4 therapy, and about 40% of the dose-escalation patients had been treated with checkpoint inhibitors. Three dose-escalation patients achieved partial responses, one with hepatocellular carcinoma and two with cutaneous melanoma. The point of sequencing TCRbeta in the periphery was to test whether ivuxolimab changed TCR sequence diversity and drove clonal T-cell expansion. The paper describes the monotherapy dose-escalation part (N of about 54 patients) of the phase I trial of ivuxolimab. Study-level results and caveats: The antigen specificity of the peripheral T cells that underwent clonal expansion was not determined. Partial responders in the 0.1-3.0 mg/kg groups had among the lowest normalized peripheral clonal expansion, especially among CD8+ T cells. After ivuxolimab, CD8+ T cells had more expanded clones than CD4+ T cells on average. Low levels of normalized T-cell clonal expansion were also seen in some patients who did not respond. At doses from 0.1 to 3.0 mg/kg, clonal expansion was seen in both CD4+ and CD8+ blood T cells between baseline and week 6.

Genomic DNA was extracted from sorted cells for sequencing of the TCRbeta CDR3 region. The immunoSEQ Assay was used to sequence the TCRbeta CDR3 regions. Entries here come from immuneACCESS through TCRdb and include only in-frame sequences with V and J called. Some clones fail to appear in such tables; in the studies checked, an unresolved V gene covers under half of the shortfall, and the cause of the remainder is unknown. This sample lists roughly 120,000 clones; 75% to 90% were detected once. Approximately 0.55% of the sample rests with the top ten. The trial excluded patients who had a history of autoimmune disease or were on systemic immunosuppression. Peripheral blood for TCR sequencing was collected from all dose cohorts at baseline, on cycle 4 day 1, and on cycle 7 day 1. The samples were taken from a phase I, first-in-human, multicenter, open-label dose-escalation trial of ivuxolimab. Adults with locally advanced or metastatic melanoma, renal cell, hepatocellular, or head and neck squamous cell carcinoma were enrolled in the trial. CD4+ and CD8+ T cells were sorted separately from peripheral blood before TCR sequencing.

Measured from the cysteine to the phenylalanine, the CDR3 is 16 residues long. Of all the DNA, just the CDR3 is kept, 48 bases in frame from base 1. CDR1 and CDR2 are read off the germline V gene (reference sequence) as LNHDA and SQIVND. The germline V end is reduced by 4 bases and the J end by 2 bases; junction bases left unmatched: 6. Points on this clone: Its antigen remains unidentified. No base qualities exist here, and no much larger clone lies one base off it.

The chain is encoded by TRBV19 joined to TRBJ1-5, and 9 bases in between align with TRBD1. This specimen consisted of CD4+ or CD8+ T cells sorted from blood, obtained in a trial of the OX40 agonist ivuxolimab. The clonotype was recovered from an adult with an advanced solid tumor such as melanoma, head and neck, liver or kidney cancer. The DNA sequence is TGTGCCAGTAGTACTACACAGGGGGCCGGCAATCAGCCCCAGCATTTT. Its protein reads: CASSTTQGAGNQPQHF.